What follows are 18 T cell receptor beta chains derived from one specimen sequenced in a study of PD-1 blockade in mismatch repair-deficient tumors. Stated time point: roughly nine-day in vitro stimulation with candidate neoantigen peptide 2. Their antigen targets remain unknown. Using immunoSEQ multiplex PCR, the repertoire was profiled, and TCRdb retains in-frame clones only, with some absent. The table lists more than 9,500 clones, approximately 86% of them singletons. The starting material was cells cultured in vitro, obtained from a patient treated with pembrolizumab. The receptors were gathered from an adult with mismatch repair-deficient cancer.

The chain has TRBV7-9 and TRBJ2-7, with 8 positions matching TRBD1. The germline CDR1 and CDR2 sequences are SEHNR and FQNEAQ (reference sequence). V lost 2 bases, J lost 6 bases, and 6 bases stayed unmatched. This CDR3 spans 14 amino acids. The CDR3 nucleotides are TGTGCCAGCAGCTTAACGAGACAGGGGTTCGAGCAGTACTTC. Residues: CASSLTRQGFEQYF.

This chain joins TRBV7-2 and TRBJ1-2; tentative D call: TRBD1 (5 bases). The germline gives CDR1 SGHTA, CDR2 FQGNSA. Between the trimmed V and J ends, which lost 0 bases and 0 bases, there was a span of 8 bases. There are 15 residues in the CDR3. The CDR3 DNA is TGTGCCAGCAGCTTAGCGGCGACAGCTAACTATGGCTACACCTTC. This gives the protein CASSLAATANYGYTF.

The chain has TRBV2 and TRBJ1-2; D is unresolved. Germline-derived CDR1 and CDR2 are SNHLY and FYNNEI. This CDR3 comprises 17 residues. Trimming pared 0 bases from V and 6 bases from J, leaving 20 bases between. CDR3 DNA sequence: TGTGCCAGCAGTGAAGCGGGAACCGGGCCCAGCCCCGATGGCTACACCTTC. This encodes CASSEAGTGPSPDGYTF. Using reference TRBV2 and TRBJ1-2 for the parts outside the CDR3, the full variable domain is EPEVTQTPSHQVTQMGQEVILRCVPISNHLYFYWYRQILGQKVEFLVSFYNNEISEKSEIFDDQFSVERPDGSNFTLKIRSTKLEDSAMYFCASSEAGTGPSPDGYTFGSGTRLTVV.

The chain combines TRBV28 with TRBJ2-6; 9 nucleotides line up with TRBD1. CDR3 length: 19 amino acids. The V segment lost 5 bases and the J segment 3 bases; nucleotides outside the gene matches: 14. Germline assignment: CDR1 MDHEN and CDR2 SYDVKM. CDR3 DNA sequence: TGTGCCAGCAGTAAAGCCGCGGGACAGGGCCTAAGTGGGGCCAACGTCCTGACTTTC. Its translation is CASSKAAGQGLSGANVLTF. The whole variable domain, remainder taken from reference TRBV28 and TRBJ2-6, is DVKVTQSSRYLVKRTGEKVFLECVQDMDHENMFWYRQDPGLGLRLIYFSYDVKMKEKGDIPEGYSVSREKKERFSLILESASTNQTSMYLCASSKAAGQGLSGANVLTFGAGSRLTVL.

The CDR3 region has the DNA TGTGCCAGTAGTAACCCCTCCTCCTACGAGCAGTACTTC. Amino acids: CASSNPSSYEQYF. V gene TRBV19 combines with J gene TRBJ2-7, with D unclear. CDR1 LNHDA and CDR2 SQIVND come from the germline V gene (reference sequence). The CDR3 is made up of 13 amino acids. V was clipped by 4 bases and J by 0 bases, with 7 bases between them.

The gene calls are TRBV15 and TRBJ1-6; D gene uncertain. V lost 5 bases, J lost 5 bases, and 10 bases lay in between. Germline CDR1 is LNHNV and CDR2 is YYDKDF (reference sequence). The CDR3 has 14 amino acids. This CDR3 is CATSPGRDNSPLHF. The CDR3 DNA reads TGTGCCACCAGCCCCGGACGGGATAATTCACCCCTCCACTTT.

The chain employs TRBV19 and TRBJ2-2; D unresolved. The germline gives CDR1 LNHDA, CDR2 SQIVND (reference sequence). The CDR3 covers 15 residues. Trimming left V 9 bases short and J 0 bases short, with 14 bases between. CDR3 loop: CASLRPPPNTGELFF. Here the CDR3 DNA reads TGTGCCAGCCTTCGACCTCCTCCGAACACCGGGGAGCTGTTTTTT.

The chain joins TRBV2 to TRBJ2-1, with 9 positions matching TRBD2. Germline CDR1 is SNHLY and CDR2 is FYNNEI. The CDR3 has 18 residues. J was trimmed by 0 bases and V by 8 bases; bases with no gene match: 14. The DNA for the CDR3 is TGTGCCAGCCGGAGGGACAGTTTGACTAGCGGCTCCTACAATGAGCAGTTCTTC. It yields the protein CASRRDSLTSGSYNEQFF.

The chain has TRBV27 and TRBJ2-7, with 7 bases identical to TRBD2. The CDR3 sequence is 16 residues long. Unmatched junction bases numbered 11, after V lost 2 bases and J lost 4 bases. Germline values: CDR1 MNHEY, CDR2 SMNVEV (reference sequence). Written as DNA, the CDR3 is TGTGCCAGCAGTTTAACCGGGACTAACATTTGGTACGAGCAGTACTTC. Amino acid sequence: CASSLTGTNIWYEQYF.

The chain has TRBV5-1 and TRBJ1-4, with TRBD1 matching over 7 bases. Per germline, CDR1 SGHRS and CDR2 YFSETQ. This CDR3 is 13 amino acids long. V was pared by 4 bases and J by 5 bases, with 2 bases of the junction left unmatched. CDR3 sequence (DNA): TGCGCCAGCAGCAAGGACAGGAATGAAAAACTGTTTTTT. Protein product: CASSKDRNEKLFF.

The chain recombines TRBV30 with TRBJ2-7, with TRBD1 matching over 11 bases. The CDR3 spans 18 residues. Trimming took 0 bases from V and 3 from J; bases not matched to a gene: 13. The germline CDR1 and CDR2 sequences are GTSNPN and SVGIG (reference sequence). CDR3 protein: CAWSVFTPGTGGGYEQYF. The DNA of the CDR3 is TGTGCCTGGAGTGTATTCACTCCCGGGACAGGGGGGGGCTACGAGCAGTACTTC.

This clone appeared a few times. J is TRBJ2-1 and V is TRBV4-1; no clear D. The V end was cut by 4 bases, the J end by 5 bases, with 9 bases between. Germline CDR1 is MGHRA and CDR2 is YSYEKL. The CDR3 is 13 amino acids. CDR3 region: CASSPSRDNEQFF. The CDR3 DNA reads as TGCGCCAGCAGCCCCTCTAGGGACAATGAGCAGTTCTTC.

V is TRBV7-3 and J is TRBJ2-7; 9 bases agree with TRBD2. Germline V gene lookup returns CDR1 SGHTA and CDR2 FQGTGA. The CDR3 runs to 13 residues. V gave up 6 bases and J gave up 6 bases; unmatched junction bases: 6. For the CDR3, the DNA is TGTGCCAGCAGTTTAGCGGGAGTAGGCGAGCAGTACTTC. It specifies CASSLAGVGEQYF.

The rearrangement uses TRBV5-4 and TRBJ1-2, with TRBD1 as a possible D gene (5 bases). Trimming cost V 3 bases and J 8 bases, with 23 bases left between them. This CDR3 is built from 16 residues. In germline, CDR1 is SGHNT, CDR2 YYREEE (reference sequence). CDR3 region: CASSSPEGLSTSGYTF. The CDR3 bases are TGTGCCAGCAGCTCCCCCGAGGGGCTATCGACTAGCGGCTACACCTTC.

In DNA, the CDR3 is TGTGCCAGCAGCTCCCCCGGTTTACAGGGACAGCCCCAGCATTTT. It is translated as CASSSPGLQGQPQHF. The rearrangement uses TRBV28 and TRBJ1-5; a possible D gene is TRBD1 (6 bases). Germline assignment: CDR1 MDHEN and CDR2 SYDVKM. The CDR3 totals 15 residues. Trimming pared 6 bases from V and 7 bases from J, leaving 19 bases between.

The chain recombines TRBV5-3 with TRBJ2-7, with no clear D. TRBV5-3 is designated an ORF whose function remains uncertain. The CDR3 is 12 residues long. V lost 10 bases, J lost 4 bases, and 15 bases lay in between. This CDR3 is CAHRADRYEQYF. CDR3 coding DNA: TGTGCCCACCGAGCAGATCGTTACGAGCAGTACTTC.

The chain recombines TRBV19 with TRBJ1-2; possible D gene TRBD1, 5 bases. The length of the CDR3 is 15 residues. V was pared by 3 bases and J by 2 bases, with 13 bases between. In germline, CDR1 is LNHDA, CDR2 SQIVND (reference sequence). CDR3 coding DNA: TGTGCCAGTAGTATTTTTCCCAGGGCGAACTATGGCTACACCTTC. This sequence encodes CASSIFPRANYGYTF.

The chain combines TRBV7-9 with TRBJ2-3; the D is unclear. The CDR3 has 16 residues. The V and J ends lost 1 base and 2 bases respectively, with 13 bases between them. Per germline, CDR1 SEHNR and CDR2 FQNEAQ (reference sequence). The CDR3 spells CASSLDRSADTDTQYF. CDR3 DNA sequence: TGTGCCAGCAGCTTAGATCGTTCGGCAGACACAGATACGCAGTATTTT.